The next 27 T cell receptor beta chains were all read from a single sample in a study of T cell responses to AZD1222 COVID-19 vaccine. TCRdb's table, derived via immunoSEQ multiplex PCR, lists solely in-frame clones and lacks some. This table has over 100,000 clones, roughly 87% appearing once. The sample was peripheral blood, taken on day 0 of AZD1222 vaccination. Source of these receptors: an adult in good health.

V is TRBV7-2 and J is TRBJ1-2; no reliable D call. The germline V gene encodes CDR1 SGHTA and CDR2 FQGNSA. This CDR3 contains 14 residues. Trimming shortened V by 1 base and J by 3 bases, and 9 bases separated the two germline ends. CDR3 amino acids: CASSLGDAYYGYTF. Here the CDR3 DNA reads TGTGCCAGCAGCTTAGGCGACGCATACTATGGCTACACCTTC.

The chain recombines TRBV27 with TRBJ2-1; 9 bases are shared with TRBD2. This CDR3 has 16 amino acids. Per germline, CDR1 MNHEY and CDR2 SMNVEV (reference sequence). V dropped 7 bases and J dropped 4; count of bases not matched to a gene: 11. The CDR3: CASKPLAGVFYNEQFF. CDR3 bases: TGTGCCAGCAAACCCTTAGCGGGGGTGTTTTACAATGAGCAGTTCTTC.

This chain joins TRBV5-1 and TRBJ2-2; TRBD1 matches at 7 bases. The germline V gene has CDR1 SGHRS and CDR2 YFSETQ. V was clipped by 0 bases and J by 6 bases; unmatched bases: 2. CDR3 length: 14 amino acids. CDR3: CASSLAQGAGELFF. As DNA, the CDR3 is TGCGCCAGCAGCTTGGCGCAGGGGGCCGGGGAGCTGTTTTTT.

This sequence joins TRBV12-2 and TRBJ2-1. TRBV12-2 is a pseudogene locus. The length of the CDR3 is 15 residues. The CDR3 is CASRLVDRPYNEQFF. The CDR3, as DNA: TGTGCAAGTCGCTTAGTGGACCGTCCCTACAATGAGCAGTTCTTC.

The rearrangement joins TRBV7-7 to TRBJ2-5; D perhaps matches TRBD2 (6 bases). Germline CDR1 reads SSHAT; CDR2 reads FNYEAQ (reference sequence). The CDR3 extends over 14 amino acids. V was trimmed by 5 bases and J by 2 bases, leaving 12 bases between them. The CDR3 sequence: CASSRGLGQETQYF. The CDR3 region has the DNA TGTGCCAGCAGCCGGGGGTTGGGGCAAGAGACCCAGTACTTC.

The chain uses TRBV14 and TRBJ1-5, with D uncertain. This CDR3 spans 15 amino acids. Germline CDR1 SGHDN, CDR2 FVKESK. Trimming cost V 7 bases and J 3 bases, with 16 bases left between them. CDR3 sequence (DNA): TGTGCCAGCACCGAGGTCAGGCTTAACAATCAGCCCCAGCATTTT. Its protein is CASTEVRLNNQPQHF.

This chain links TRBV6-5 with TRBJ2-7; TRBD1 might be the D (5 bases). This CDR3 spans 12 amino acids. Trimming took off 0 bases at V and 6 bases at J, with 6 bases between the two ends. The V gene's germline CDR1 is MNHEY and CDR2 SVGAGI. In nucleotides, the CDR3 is TGTGCCAGCAGTTACTCGGGGCTCGAGCAGTACTTC. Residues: CASSYSGLEQYF.

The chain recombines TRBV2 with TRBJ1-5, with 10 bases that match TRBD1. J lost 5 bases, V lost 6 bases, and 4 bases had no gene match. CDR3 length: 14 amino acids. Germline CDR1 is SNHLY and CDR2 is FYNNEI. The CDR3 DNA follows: TGTGCCAGCAGGGGGACAGGGGTCCATCAGCCCCAGCATTTT. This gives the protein CASRGTGVHQPQHF.

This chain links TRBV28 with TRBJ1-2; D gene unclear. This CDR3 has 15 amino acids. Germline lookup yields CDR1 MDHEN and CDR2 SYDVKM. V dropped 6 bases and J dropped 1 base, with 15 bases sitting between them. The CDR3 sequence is CASSHGTEINYGYTF. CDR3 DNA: TGTGCCAGCAGCCACGGAACAGAGATTAACTATGGCTACACCTTC.

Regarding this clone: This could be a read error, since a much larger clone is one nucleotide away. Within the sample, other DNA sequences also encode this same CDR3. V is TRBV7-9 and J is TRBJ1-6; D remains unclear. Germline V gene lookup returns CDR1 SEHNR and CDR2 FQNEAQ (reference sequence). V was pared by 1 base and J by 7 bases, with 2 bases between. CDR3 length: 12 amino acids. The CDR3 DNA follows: TGTGCCAGCAGCTTAGACAATTCACCCCTCCACTTT. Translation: CASSLDNSPLHF.

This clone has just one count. The CDR3 loop is CAWGLVNEKLFF. CDR3 DNA sequence: TGTGCCTGGGGACTGGTTAATGAAAAACTGTTTTTT. The rearrangement joins TRBV30 to TRBJ1-4; D uncertain. The germline V gene has CDR1 GTSNPN and CDR2 SVGIG (reference sequence). CDR3 length: 12 residues. The ends were cut back, 5 bases at V and 4 bases at J, with 8 bases in the middle.

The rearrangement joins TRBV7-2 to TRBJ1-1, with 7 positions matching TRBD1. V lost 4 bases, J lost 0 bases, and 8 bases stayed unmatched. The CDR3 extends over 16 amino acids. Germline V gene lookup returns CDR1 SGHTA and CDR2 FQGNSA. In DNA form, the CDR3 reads TGTGCCAGCAGCTCTGCTCTTGGGACAGTGAACACTGAAGCTTTCTTT. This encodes CASSSALGTVNTEAFF.

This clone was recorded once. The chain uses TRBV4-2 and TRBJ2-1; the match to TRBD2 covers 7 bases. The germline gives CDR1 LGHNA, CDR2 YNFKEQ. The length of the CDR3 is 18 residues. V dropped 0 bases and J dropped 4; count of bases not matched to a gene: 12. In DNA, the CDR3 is TGTGCCAGCAGCCAAGATACACCGGCTAGCGGATATTACAATGAGCAGTTCTTC. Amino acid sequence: CASSQDTPASGYYNEQFF.

The CDR3 loop reads CASSLGTVGLTTDTQYF. CDR3 bases: TGTGCCAGCAGCTTGGGGACAGTCGGCCTAACCACAGATACGCAGTATTTT. The V and J genes are TRBV5-5 and TRBJ2-3; D is possibly TRBD1 (6 bases). V dropped 0 bases and J dropped 2 bases, with 16 bases sitting between them. Germline lookup yields CDR1 SGHKS and CDR2 YYEKEE (reference sequence). The CDR3 covers 17 residues.

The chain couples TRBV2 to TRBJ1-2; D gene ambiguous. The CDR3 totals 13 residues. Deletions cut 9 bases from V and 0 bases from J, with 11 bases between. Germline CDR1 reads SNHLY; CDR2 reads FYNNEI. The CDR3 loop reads CARGSGANYGYTF. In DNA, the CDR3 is TGTGCCAGGGGATCGGGAGCTAACTATGGCTACACCTTC.

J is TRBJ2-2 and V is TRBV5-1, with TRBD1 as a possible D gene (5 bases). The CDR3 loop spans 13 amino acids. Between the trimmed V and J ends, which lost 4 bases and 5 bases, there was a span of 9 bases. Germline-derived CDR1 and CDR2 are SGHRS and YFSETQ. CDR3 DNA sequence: TGCGCCAGCAGCGTTGCAGGGACCGGGGAGCTGTTTTTT. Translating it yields CASSVAGTGELFF.

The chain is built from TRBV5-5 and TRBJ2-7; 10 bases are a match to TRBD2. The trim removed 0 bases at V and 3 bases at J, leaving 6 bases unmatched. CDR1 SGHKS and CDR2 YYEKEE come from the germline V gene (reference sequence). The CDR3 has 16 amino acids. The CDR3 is CASSLGGLAALYEQYF. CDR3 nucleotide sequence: TGTGCCAGCAGCTTGGGAGGACTAGCGGCCCTCTACGAGCAGTACTTC.

CDR3 nucleotide sequence: TGTGCCAGTAGTTTTCAGTATTCACCCCTCCACTTT. Translating it yields CASSFQYSPLHF. This chain connects TRBV19 to TRBJ1-6; no clear D gene. Trimming cost V 5 bases and J 8 bases, with 7 bases left between them. CDR3 length: 12 amino acids. Germline CDR1 is LNHDA and CDR2 is SQIVND (reference sequence).

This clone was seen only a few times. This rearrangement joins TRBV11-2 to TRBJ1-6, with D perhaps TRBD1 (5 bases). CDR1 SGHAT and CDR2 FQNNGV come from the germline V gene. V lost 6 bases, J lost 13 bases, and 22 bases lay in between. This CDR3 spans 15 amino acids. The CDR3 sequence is CASRSGGTLRRPLHF. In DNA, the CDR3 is TGTGCCAGCAGATCGGGGGGGACTCTAAGGAGGCCCCTCCACTTT.

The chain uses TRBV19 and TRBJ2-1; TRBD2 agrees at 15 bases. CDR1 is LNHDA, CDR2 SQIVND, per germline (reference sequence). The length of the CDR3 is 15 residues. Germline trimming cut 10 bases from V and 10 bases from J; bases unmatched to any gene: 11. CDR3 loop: CATRRGTSGRREQFF. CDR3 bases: TGTGCCACTCGGAGGGGGACTAGCGGGAGGAGGGAGCAGTTCTTC.

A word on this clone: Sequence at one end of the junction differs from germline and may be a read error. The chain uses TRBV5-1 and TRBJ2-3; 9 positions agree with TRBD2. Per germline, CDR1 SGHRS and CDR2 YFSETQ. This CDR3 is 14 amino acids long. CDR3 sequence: CASSWGTSRDTQYF. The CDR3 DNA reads TGCGCCAGCAGCTGGGGGACTAGCAGAGATACGCAGTATTTT.

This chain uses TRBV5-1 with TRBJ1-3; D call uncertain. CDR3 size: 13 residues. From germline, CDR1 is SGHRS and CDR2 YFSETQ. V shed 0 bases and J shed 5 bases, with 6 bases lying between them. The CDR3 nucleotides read TGCGCCAGCAGCTTGGAGTATCGAAACACCATATATTTT. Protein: CASSLEYRNTIYF. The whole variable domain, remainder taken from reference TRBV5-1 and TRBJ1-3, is KAGVTQTPRYLIKTRGQQVTLSCSPISGHRSVSWYQQTPGQGLQFLFEYFSETQRNKGNFPGRFSGRQFSNSRSEMNVSTLELGDSALYLCASSLEYRNTIYFGEGSWLTVV.

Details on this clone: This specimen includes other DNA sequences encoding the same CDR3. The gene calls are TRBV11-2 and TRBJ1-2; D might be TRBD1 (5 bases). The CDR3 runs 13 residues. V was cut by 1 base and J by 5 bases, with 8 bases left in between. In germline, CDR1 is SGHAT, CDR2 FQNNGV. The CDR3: CASSLGGGYGYTF. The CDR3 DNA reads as TGTGCCAGCAGCTTAGGTGGGGGTTATGGCTACACCTTC. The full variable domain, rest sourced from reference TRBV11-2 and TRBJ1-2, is EAGVAQSPRYKIIEKRQSVAFWCNPISGHATLYWYQQILGQGPKLLIQFQNNGVVDDSQLPKDRFSAERLKGVDSTLKIQPAKLEDSAVYLCASSLGGGYGYTFGSGTRLTVV.

This chain's CDR3 is CAWKRGTNEKLFF. DNA for the CDR3: TGTGCCTGGAAAAGGGGAACTAATGAAAAACTGTTTTTT. V and J are TRBV30 and TRBJ1-4, with a tentative D call TRBD1 (5 bases). CDR3 length: 13 amino acids. From germline, CDR1 is GTSNPN and CDR2 SVGIG (reference sequence). Trimming removed 4 bases from V and 1 base from J, with 7 bases in between.

CDR3 residues: CASSQTRGHYEQYF. CDR3 nucleotides: TGCGCCAGCAGCCAAACCCGGGGCCACTACGAGCAGTACTTC. The rearrangement uses TRBV4-1 and TRBJ2-7; D might be TRBD1 or TRBD2, each matching 5 bases. This CDR3 has 14 amino acids. Trimming shortened V by 2 bases and J by 3 bases, and 11 bases separated the two germline ends. The germline V gene encodes CDR1 MGHRA and CDR2 YSYEKL.

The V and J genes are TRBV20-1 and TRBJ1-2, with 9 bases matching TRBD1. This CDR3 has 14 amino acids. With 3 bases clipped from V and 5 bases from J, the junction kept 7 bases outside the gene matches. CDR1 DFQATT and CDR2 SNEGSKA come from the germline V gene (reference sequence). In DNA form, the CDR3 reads TGCAGTGCTAGTGCCGGGACAGGGTCTTATGGCTACACCTTC. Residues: CSASAGTGSYGYTF.

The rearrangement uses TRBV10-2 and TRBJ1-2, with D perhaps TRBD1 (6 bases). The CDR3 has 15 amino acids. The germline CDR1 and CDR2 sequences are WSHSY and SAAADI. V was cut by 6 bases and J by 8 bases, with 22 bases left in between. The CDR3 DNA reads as TGCGCCAGCAGAAGTGAGCTGCTTCCAGGGGTCGGCTACACCTTC. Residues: CASRSELLPGVGYTF.